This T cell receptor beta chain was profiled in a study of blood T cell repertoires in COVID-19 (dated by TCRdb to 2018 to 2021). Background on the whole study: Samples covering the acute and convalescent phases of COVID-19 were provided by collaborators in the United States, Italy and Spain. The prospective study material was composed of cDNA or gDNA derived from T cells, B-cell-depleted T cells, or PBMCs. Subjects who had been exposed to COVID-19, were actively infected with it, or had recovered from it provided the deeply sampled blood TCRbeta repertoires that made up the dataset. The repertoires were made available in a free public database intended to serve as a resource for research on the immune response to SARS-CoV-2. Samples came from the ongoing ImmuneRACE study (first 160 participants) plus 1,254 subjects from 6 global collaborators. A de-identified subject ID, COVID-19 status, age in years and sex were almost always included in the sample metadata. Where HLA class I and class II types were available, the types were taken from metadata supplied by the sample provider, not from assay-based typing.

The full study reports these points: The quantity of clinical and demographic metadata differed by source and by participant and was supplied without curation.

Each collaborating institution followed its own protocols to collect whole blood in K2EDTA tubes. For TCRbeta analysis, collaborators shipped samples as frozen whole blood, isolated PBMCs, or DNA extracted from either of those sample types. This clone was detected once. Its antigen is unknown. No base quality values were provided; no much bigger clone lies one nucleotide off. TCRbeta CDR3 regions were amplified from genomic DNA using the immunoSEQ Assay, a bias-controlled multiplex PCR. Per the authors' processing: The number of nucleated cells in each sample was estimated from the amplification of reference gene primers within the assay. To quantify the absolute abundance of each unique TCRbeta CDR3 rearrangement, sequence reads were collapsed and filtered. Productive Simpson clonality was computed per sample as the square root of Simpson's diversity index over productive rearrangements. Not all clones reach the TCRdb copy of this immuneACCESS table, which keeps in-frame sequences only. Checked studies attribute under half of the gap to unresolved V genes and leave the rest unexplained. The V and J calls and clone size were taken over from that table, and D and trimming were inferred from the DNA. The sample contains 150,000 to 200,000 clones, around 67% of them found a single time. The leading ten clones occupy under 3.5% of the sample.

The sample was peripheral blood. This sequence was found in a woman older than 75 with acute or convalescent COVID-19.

At the DNA level, the sequence is TGTGCCAGCAGATATCAGGGGTCGGGAACCGGGGAGCTGTTTTTT. Its translation is CASRYQGSGTGELFF. Recombination connected TRBV5-4 to TRBJ2-2; the D segment could be TRBD1, given 6 matching bases. V loses 5 bases, J loses 5 bases, and the germline ends lie 16 bases apart. The germline V gene (reference sequence) supplies CDR1 SGHNT and CDR2 YYREEE. The CDR3 starts with the cysteine, ends with the phenylalanine, and has 15 residues. Of all the DNA, just the CDR3 is kept, 45 bases in frame from base 1.